Each of the 20 T cell receptor beta chains below was sequenced from the same sample in a study of cytomegalovirus exposure and HLA in healthy donors. The PCR contained 60 Vbeta and 13 Jbeta primers. Here immunoSEQ multiplex PCR was the method, and the copy in TCRdb shows in-frame clones only, minus some. The table lists tens of thousands of clones, around three quarters of them singletons. Sequencing was done on a sample of PBMCs. These receptors came from a man in his forties or fifties in good health and CMV-seronegative.

CDR3 sequence (DNA): TGTGCCTGGAGCCTCCTCGAGGGGGCTGGAAACACCATATATTTT. This sequence encodes CAWSLLEGAGNTIYF. The chain combines TRBV30 with TRBJ1-3; D possibly corresponds to TRBD1 (6 bases). V lost 3 bases to trimming and J lost 2 bases, with 14 bases between them. Looked up from germline, CDR1 is GTSNPN and CDR2 is SVGIG (reference sequence). The CDR3 loop spans 15 amino acids.

The chain combines TRBV11-1 with TRBJ2-2; TRBD2 aligns across 8 bases. The CDR3 has 16 residues. Germline CDR1 reads SGHAT; CDR2 reads FQDESV (reference sequence). V was clipped by 2 bases and J by 1 base; unmatched bases: 3. The CDR3 DNA is TGTGCCAGCAGCTTATGGGCGGGGGGGAACACCGGGGAGCTGTTTTTT. This gives the protein CASSLWAGGNTGELFF.

The V and J genes are TRBV27 and TRBJ2-2, with 7 bases lining up with TRBD1. The CDR3 covers 13 residues. In germline, CDR1 is MNHEY, CDR2 SMNVEV (reference sequence). The V gene end was trimmed by 7 bases and the J gene end by 4 bases; junction bases not matched to a gene: 3. The chain's CDR3 is CASKGAGTGELFF. The CDR3 DNA follows: TGTGCCAGCAAGGGGGCGGGCACCGGGGAGCTGTTTTTT.

The chain is built from TRBV19 and TRBJ2-1, with 7 bases identical to TRBD1. The CDR3 is made up of 13 amino acids. V lost 5 bases and J lost 9; bases outside the gene matches: 7. CDR1 and CDR2 from the germline V gene are LNHDA and SQIVND (reference sequence). For the CDR3, the DNA is TGTGCCAGTAGTCTCCGGACAGGCACTGAGCAGTTCTTC. It codes for CASSLRTGTEQFF.

The V gene is TRBV7-2, the J gene TRBJ2-3, with 10 bases lining up with TRBD2. CDR3 size: 15 residues. Losses at the gene ends were 8 bases for V and 2 bases for J; bases not matched to a gene: 7. CDR1 and CDR2 from the germline V gene are SGHTA and FQGNSA. CDR3 DNA sequence: TGTGCCAGCGTCCCTAGCGGGAGTGTCACAGATACGCAGTATTTT. This sequence encodes CASVPSGSVTDTQYF.

The chain combines TRBV7-8 with TRBJ2-5, with D perhaps TRBD1 (5 bases). CDR3 length: 11 amino acids. Germline assignment: CDR1 SGHVS and CDR2 FQNEAQ. V lost 4 bases and J lost 5, with 5 bases in between. CDR3 sequence reads: CASSSGETQYF. Here the CDR3 DNA reads TGTGCCAGCAGCTCAGGGGAGACCCAGTACTTC.

The rearrangement joins TRBV19 to TRBJ2-1; no reliable D call. Trimming shortened V by 7 bases and J by 10 bases, and 17 bases separated the two germline ends. The CDR3 consists of 13 residues. Germline CDR1 LNHDA, CDR2 SQIVND (reference sequence). The CDR3 is CASMASQAKEQFF. The CDR3 DNA is TGTGCCAGTATGGCTAGTCAAGCGAAGGAGCAGTTCTTC.

V usage is TRBV5-1 and J usage is TRBJ1-1; D is unclear. Trimming shortened V by 0 bases and J by 5 bases, and 11 bases separated the two germline ends. The CDR3 has 14 amino acids. CDR1 SGHRS and CDR2 YFSETQ come from the germline V gene. CDR3 in DNA: TGCGCCAGCAGCTTGGGTGCAGGCTATACTGAAGCTTTCTTT. Its protein is CASSLGAGYTEAFF.

The rearrangement uses TRBV11-3 and TRBJ2-6, with 9 bases identical to TRBD1. V was clipped by 1 base and J by 8 bases; unmatched bases: 3. The germline CDR1 and CDR2 sequences are SGHNT and YENEEA. The CDR3 spans 15 residues. The CDR3 nucleotides are TGTGCCAGCAGCTTAGGGGGACAGGGTCCCAACGTCCTGACTTTC. Its translation: CASSLGGQGPNVLTF.

This clone occurred a few times. The chain combines TRBV29-1 with TRBJ2-1; 9 nucleotides match TRBD2. V trimming: 7 bases; J trimming: 5 bases; junction bases outside the gene matches: 9. The CDR3 loop spans 14 amino acids. The germline gives CDR1 SQVTM, CDR2 ANQGSEA. The CDR3 protein is CSATTSGRNNEQFF. The CDR3 DNA reads TGCAGCGCCACGACTAGCGGAAGAAACAATGAGCAGTTCTTC.

The gene calls are TRBV30 and TRBJ1-4; D possibly corresponds to TRBD1 (5 bases). The germline V gene has CDR1 GTSNPN and CDR2 SVGIG (reference sequence). This CDR3 contains 16 residues. Deletions cut 3 bases from V and 0 bases from J, with 14 bases between. The CDR3 DNA sequence: TGTGCCTGGAGCTCAAGGGGTAACCCAACTAATGAAAAACTGTTTTTT. Its protein is CAWSSRGNPTNEKLFF.

The chain uses TRBV29-1 and TRBJ1-6; D is unresolved. The CDR3 totals 13 residues. Trimming removed 2 bases at V and 12 bases at J, with 14 bases between. From germline, CDR1 is SQVTM and CDR2 ANQGSEA. DNA for the CDR3: TGCAGCGTTGAAATCCCCGGGGAGGTACCCCTCCACTTT. This encodes CSVEIPGEVPLHF.

This chain connects TRBV30 to TRBJ2-2; no clear D gene. V lost 2 bases, J lost 2 bases, and 15 bases lay in between. Germline CDR1 reads GTSNPN; CDR2 reads SVGIG (reference sequence). There are 16 residues in the CDR3. CDR3 coding DNA: TGTGCCTGGAGTAGTAACTCGTGGAGAAACACCGGGGAGCTGTTTTTT. Its translation is CAWSSNSWRNTGELFF.

The rearrangement joins TRBV27 to TRBJ1-3; D gene ambiguous. The V gene's germline CDR1 is MNHEY and CDR2 SMNVEV (reference sequence). Trimming stripped 4 bases from V and 0 bases from J, with 7 bases between. The CDR3 is 14 amino acids. The CDR3 here is CASSSLPSGNTIYF. CDR3 bases: TGTGCCAGCAGTTCCCTCCCCTCTGGAAACACCATATATTTT.

The CDR3 nucleotides are TGTGCCAGCAGTTACTACAGGGAACGTGGCTACACCTTC. It codes for CASSYYRERGYTF. The chain couples TRBV6-5 to TRBJ1-2; D possibly corresponds to TRBD1 (6 bases). The CDR3 extends over 13 amino acids. Trimming removed 1 base at V and 7 bases at J, with 10 bases between. Germline values: CDR1 MNHEY, CDR2 SVGAGI.

The gene calls are TRBV30 and TRBJ1-2; D perhaps matches TRBD1 (5 bases). This CDR3 spans 14 amino acids. Germline lookup yields CDR1 GTSNPN and CDR2 SVGIG (reference sequence). Trimming stripped 3 bases from V and 8 bases from J, with 19 bases between. The CDR3 loop is CAWRSGLPRRGYTF. DNA for the CDR3: TGTGCCTGGAGATCGGGACTTCCGAGGAGAGGCTACACCTTC. Full variable domain (missing parts from reference TRBV30 and TRBJ1-2): SQTIHQWPATLVQPVGSPLSLECTVEGTSNPNLYWYRQAAGRGLQLLFYSVGIGQISSEVPQNLSASRPQDRQFILSSKKLLLSDSGFYLCAWRSGLPRRGYTFGSGTRLTVV.

The chain carries TRBV9 and TRBJ1-2, with 7 bases matching TRBD1. The ends lost 7 bases at V and 4 bases at J; junction bases unmatched: 1. The germline V gene encodes CDR1 SGDLS and CDR2 YYNGEE. This CDR3 region has 11 residues. The CDR3 sequence is CASRDSYGYTF. CDR3 bases: TGTGCCAGCCGGGACAGCTATGGCTACACCTTC.

J is TRBJ2-1 and V is TRBV5-4; D remains ambiguous. Germline-derived CDR1 and CDR2 are SGHNT and YYREEE (reference sequence). V was clipped by 6 bases and J by 3 bases, with 10 bases between them. This CDR3 region has 13 residues. CDR3 region: CASTSPVYNEQFF. In DNA form, the CDR3 reads TGTGCCAGCACCTCCCCCGTCTACAATGAGCAGTTCTTC.

The chain joins TRBV27 to TRBJ1-1, with D tentatively TRBD1 (6 bases). Germline CDR1 and CDR2: MNHEY and SMNVEV (reference sequence). V was trimmed by 6 bases and J by 6 bases, leaving 20 bases between them. The CDR3 is made up of 15 amino acids. CDR3: CASRPQPGERSEAFF. CDR3 bases: TGTGCCAGCAGACCTCAGCCAGGGGAGAGGTCTGAAGCTTTCTTT.

The chain is built from TRBV30 and TRBJ1-3; the D is unclear. Germline V gene data show CDR1 as GTSNPN and CDR2 as SVGIG (reference sequence). V shed 5 bases and J shed 0 bases, with 8 bases lying between them. The CDR3 extends over 13 amino acids. The DNA of the CDR3 is TGTGCCTGGTCAATTTTCTCTGGAAACACCATATATTTT. As protein: CAWSIFSGNTIYF.